Reported below is one T cell receptor beta chain. Its target is not known. V shed 3 bases and J 2 bases; nucleotides not matched to a gene: 8. There are 16 residues in the CDR3. Germline CDR1 is ENHRY and CDR2 is SYGVKD. The data were obtained in a study of T cells after yellow fever vaccination. Study results and limitations: Post-booster reappearance was seen for most primary-vaccination clones (just over 95% CD4, around 90% CD8). Although most clonotypes did not, a small share appeared in both CD4 and CD8 compartments. Abundant contaminating clonotypes from the bulk population could appear in FACS-sorted repertoires.

The study made its TCR cDNA through 5'RACE template switching. That step introduced a universal primer site along with UMIs. One entry per CDR3 protein, called by TCRdb with MiXCR from the 5' RACE reads. Altogether approximately 260,000 distinct CDR3 sequences are present, 13% being singletons, with the ten largest covering 0.5% to 0.6%. The chain has TRBV10-3 and TRBJ2-3; 7 positions agree with TRBD2. The sample in question was CD4+ T cells sorted from PBMCs, obtained 45 days after the yellow fever booster vaccination. The sequence derives from a man in his thirties or forties who received the YFV17D yellow fever vaccine. The CDR3 DNA reads as TGTGCCATCAGTGACCCTAAGCGGGGCCTCACAGATACGCAGTATTTT. Protein sequence: CAISDPKRGLTDTQYF.